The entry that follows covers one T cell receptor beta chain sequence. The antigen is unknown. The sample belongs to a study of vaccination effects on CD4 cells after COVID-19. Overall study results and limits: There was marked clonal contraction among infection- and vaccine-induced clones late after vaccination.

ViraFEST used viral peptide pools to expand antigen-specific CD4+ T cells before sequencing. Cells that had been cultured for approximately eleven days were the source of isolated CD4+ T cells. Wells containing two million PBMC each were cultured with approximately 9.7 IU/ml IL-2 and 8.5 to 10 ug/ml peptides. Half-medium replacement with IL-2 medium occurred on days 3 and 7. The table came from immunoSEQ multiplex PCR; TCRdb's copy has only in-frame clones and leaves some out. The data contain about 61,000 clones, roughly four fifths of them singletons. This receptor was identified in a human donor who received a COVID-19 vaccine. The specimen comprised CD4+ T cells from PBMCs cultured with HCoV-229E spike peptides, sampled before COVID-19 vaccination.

The CDR3 protein is CASSSRQGPSHTIYF. The CDR3 nucleotides are TGTGCCAGCAGCTCAAGACAAGGGCCTTCGCACACCATATATTTT. The rearrangement uses TRBV7-2 and TRBJ1-3; D gene unclear. The germline CDR1 and CDR2 sequences are SGHTA and FQGNSA. V was clipped by 4 bases and J by 8 bases, with 18 bases between them. The CDR3 length is 15 residues.